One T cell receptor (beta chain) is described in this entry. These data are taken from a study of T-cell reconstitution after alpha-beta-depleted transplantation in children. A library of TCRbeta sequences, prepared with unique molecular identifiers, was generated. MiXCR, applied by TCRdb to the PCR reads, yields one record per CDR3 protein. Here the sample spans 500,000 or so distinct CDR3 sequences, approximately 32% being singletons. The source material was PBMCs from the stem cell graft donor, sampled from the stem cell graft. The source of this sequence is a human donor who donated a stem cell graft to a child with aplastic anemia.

The CDR3: CAISEYGLRSYNEQFF. For the CDR3, the DNA is TGTGCCATCAGTGAGTACGGACTCCGCTCCTACAATGAGCAGTTCTTC. This chain links TRBV10-3 with TRBJ2-1, with D possibly being TRBD2 (5 bases). Germline V gene data show CDR1 as ENHRY and CDR2 as SYGVKD. The V end lost 1 base, the J end lost 0 bases, and 10 bases lay between the germline ends. The CDR3 length is 16 residues.